This TCR beta chain was profiled in a study of cytomegalovirus exposure and HLA in healthy donors. Study results and limitations: The study labeled 164 TCR beta chains cytomegalovirus-associated.

CDR3 length equals 18 residues. V was clipped by 2 bases and J by 7 bases; unmatched bases: 14. Germline V gives CDR1 LGHNA, CDR2 YNFKEQ. Profiling relied on immunoSEQ multiplex PCR, and the TCRdb table lists in-frame clones only, not all of them. This sample has 190,000 or so clones, with 80% to 85% found just once. Remarks on this clone: The antigen is undetermined.

This TCR came from a woman aged 18-29 years in good health and CMV-seropositive. J is TRBJ2-1 and V is TRBV4-2; 10 nucleotides align to TRBD2. Sequencing was carried out using PBMCs. In DNA, the CDR3 is TGTGCCAGCAGCCAAAAAGCGGGGGGGCTCACCTCTCGGAATGAGCAGTTCTTC. Translating it yields CASSQKAGGLTSRNEQFF.